A selection of T cell receptor beta chains follows, all from one sample in a study of Ad26.COV2.S vaccination and SARS-CoV-2 variants. Here immunoSEQ multiplex PCR was the method, and the copy in TCRdb shows in-frame clones only, minus some. The sample lists about 680,000 clones; about 89% were seen once. The sequenced sample was peripheral blood, obtained in a trial of Ad26.COV2.S vaccine versus placebo. Source of these receptors: a person between 18 and 65 years old who received the Ad26.COV2.S COVID-19 vaccine or a placebo. CDR3s include the opening cysteine and the closing phenylalanine or tryptophan. Rows may omit the clone size; those that give it use once, few, many or a size class.

v_call clone_size cdr3_aa
TRBV6-5 - CASSYPSRTNEKLFF
TRBV7-9 - CASYSLERAFF
TRBV7-9 - CASSSGISYEQYF
TRBV7-2 - CASSWGLAGGPVETQYF
TRBV7-9 - CASSLRGAGSSYNEQFF
TRBV29-1 - CSVGGRFSPEAFF
TRBV5-5 - CASSLQREVVEQYF
TRBV7-9 - CASSSFDQPQHF
TRBV6-4 - CASSDSGITGELFF
TRBV29-1 - CSVDWGDEAFF
TRBV12-3/TRBV12-4 - CASSLRSGEQYF
TRBV7-9 - CASSLNPAEIAGELFF
TRBV5-6 - CASSLGAYEKLFF
TRBV29-1 - CSVRTSGTDTQYF
TRBV3-1/TRBV3-2 - CASSQIQGVRNNSPLHF
TRBV12-3/TRBV12-4 - CASSPTGLKLFF
TRBV19 - CASSPGLEIYEQYF
TRBV10-2 - CASYNEKLFF
TRBV4-3 - CASSQRTSPSLSSYNEQFF
TRBV19 - CASSWVSSGANVLTF
TRBV2 - CASSESYVYEQYF
TRBV6-5 - CASSSRDPHTGYEQYF
TRBV5-8 - CASSLDPGQINYGYTF
TRBV12-5 - CASGSSYTYEQYF
TRBV5-1 - CASSFSLTTYNEQFF
TRBV10-3 - CATDAQGPNTGELFF
TRBV19 - CASSIGQGWMGAFF
TRBV12-3/TRBV12-4 - CASRERGTYEQYF
TRBV6-5 - CASSRDPVVNYGYTF
TRBV30 - CAWSVASGGYNEQFF
TRBV4-2 few CASSQGQGGSQPQHF
TRBV18 - CASSLTGSNNEQYF
TRBV9 - CASRDPRDTGELFF
TRBV6-6 - CASSYATGGYEQYF
TRBV7-6 once CASSRGQASGNTIYF
TRBV5-4 - CASSLVGGINSPLHF
TRBV4-2 - CASSPGQGLQPQHF
TRBV3-1/TRBV3-2 - CASSQVNTGELFF
TRBV5-6 - CASSLGGGGTEAFF
TRBV5-1 - CASRSGTGGSGELFF
TRBV5-6 once CASSFGTGGKNQPQHF
TRBV19 - CASSVYRGTTNQPQHF
TRBV27 - CASSQAAGVKTWTDTQYF
TRBV7-9 - CASSPFGPSYEQYF
TRBV19 - CASSIGRGGVNTGELFF
TRBV4-2 - CASSQPPGQGKTTKNIQYF
TRBV3-1/TRBV3-2 - CASSLDLNLNEQFF
TRBV6-6 few CASSYSWTGGYEQYF
TRBV6-5 - CASSRTSTDTQYF
TRBV6-4 - CASKEGAEAFF
TRBV30 - CAWSRALNTEAFF
TRBV5-1 few CASSLLGRGDEKLFF
TRBV5-1 - CASSVSGLTDTQYF
TRBV4-2 - CASSQEGPRTDTQYF
TRBV3-1/TRBV3-2 - CASSQGGESNQPQHF
TRBV5-1 - CASSLGGGRETQYF
TRBV24-1 - CATSDRTSVTYNEQFF
TRBV9 - CASSVGDYPTYEQYF
TRBV15 - CATSRAIGQGRYEQYF
TRBV6-5 - CASSYSWAAGANVLTF